The following is a T cell receptor beta chain sequence with its context. Its antigen is as yet unknown. This entry comes from a study of T cells in localized non-small cell lung cancer. Study-wide results and caveats: Among the tissues sampled, uninvolved adjacent lung had the highest T cell clonality, above tumor. The study detected a median approximately 50 of the top 100 tumor clones in adjacent lung. Greater blood T cell density accompanied longer overall survival. Because sequencing included only one region (of the tumor), heterogeneity remains possible.

Assay used: immunoSEQ multiplex PCR; TCRdb lists only in-frame clones, some missing. The repertoire holds roughly 58,000 clones, 81% seen once, with about 4.5% in the top ten. CDR3 length: 17 residues. In germline, CDR1 is SGHAT, CDR2 FQNNGV. V was pared by 1 base and J by 2 bases, with 7 bases of the junction left unmatched. Sequenced material: PBMCs, taken before any cancer treatment. The chain joins TRBV11-2 to TRBJ2-7; the match to TRBD2 covers 11 bases. This receptor was identified in a man aged 35 to 69 with stage II lung adenocarcinoma. In DNA, the CDR3 is TGTGCCAGCAGCTTAGTTTTTGGTAGCGGGAGGGCCTACGAGCAGTACTTC. Its protein is CASSLVFGSGRAYEQYF.